Below, 13 T cell receptor beta chains from the same sample are listed, as sequenced in a study of T cells after yellow fever vaccination. TCRdb independently ran MiXCR on the 5' RACE reads; one entry per CDR3 protein. There are under 350,000 distinct CDR3 sequences in the sample; approximately 4% occur only once, and 20% to 25% lies in the top ten. This specimen was PBMCs, taken 5 days after the yellow fever booster vaccination. These receptors were collected from a man between 18 and 29 years old who received the YFV17D yellow fever vaccine.

The DNA for the CDR3 is TGTGCCAGTAGTAAAGAACCCGGGACCCAGACCGGGGAGCTGTTTTTT. It translates to CASSKEPGTQTGELFF. The rearrangement links TRBV19 to TRBJ2-2; D may match TRBD1 or TRBD2 (5 bases each). The CDR3 runs to 16 residues. Germline V gene data show CDR1 as LNHDA and CDR2 as SQIVND (reference sequence). With 4 bases removed from V and 5 bases from J, the gap between germline ends came to 17 bases.

The chain uses TRBV2 and TRBJ1-5, with D unresolved. Deletions cut 2 bases from V and 5 bases from J, with 4 bases between. The CDR3 covers 12 residues. Germline values: CDR1 SNHLY, CDR2 FYNNEI. The CDR3 here is CASSEYYQPQHF. CDR3 sequence (DNA): TGTGCCAGCAGTGAATACTATCAGCCCCAGCATTTT.

J is TRBJ2-1 and V is TRBV5-1; 9 bases line up with TRBD2. V lost 0 bases and J lost 9; bases outside the gene matches: 10. Germline CDR1 and CDR2: SGHRS and YFSETQ. The CDR3 spans 16 residues. CDR3 protein: CASSLDGGGVFSEQFF. In DNA form, the CDR3 reads TGCGCCAGCAGCTTGGATGGCGGGGGGGTTTTCTCTGAGCAGTTCTTC.

This clonotype was seen more than once but under ten times. The rearrangement links TRBV5-1 to TRBJ1-1; D may be TRBD1 (5 bases). Trimming took off 1 base at V and 0 bases at J, with 10 bases between the two ends. The germline V gene has CDR1 SGHRS and CDR2 YFSETQ. The CDR3 is 15 amino acids. The CDR3: CASSLTGLVNTEAFF. CDR3 in DNA: TGCGCCAGCAGCTTGACGGGGCTCGTGAACACTGAAGCTTTCTTT.

This clonotype was recorded a few times. The chain carries TRBV20-1 and TRBJ2-2, with D maybe TRBD1 (7 bases). Germline CDR1 is DFQATT and CDR2 is SNEGSKA (reference sequence). V was clipped by 2 bases and J by 2 bases, with 12 bases between them. The CDR3 totals 15 residues. The CDR3 loop is CSARQGGPNTGELFF. DNA for the CDR3: TGCAGTGCTAGACAGGGGGGACCCAACACCGGGGAGCTGTTTTTT.

This clonotype was recorded many times. The J gene is TRBJ2-2, the V gene TRBV9; 9 positions agree with TRBD2. The J segment lost 4 bases and the V segment lost 0 bases, leaving 4 bases of the junction unmatched. Germline V gene data show CDR1 as SGDLS and CDR2 as YYNGEE. This CDR3 is 16 amino acids long. The CDR3 here is CASSVVGGGATGELFF. The CDR3 coding sequence is TGTGCCAGCAGCGTAGTTGGCGGGGGGGCCACCGGGGAGCTGTTTTTT.

In its sample, this clonotype was seen a few times. V gene TRBV5-1 combines with J gene TRBJ2-2, with D unclear. Per the germline V gene, CDR1 is SGHRS and CDR2 is YFSETQ. The CDR3 is 16 amino acids. V gave up 1 base and J gave up 1 base, with 11 bases separating them. The CDR3 coding sequence is TGCGCCAGCAGCTTGCTATCTCAGCTGAACACCGGGGAGCTGTTTTTT. It translates to CASSLLSQLNTGELFF. Supplemented by reference TRBV5-1 and TRBJ2-2, the full variable domain reads KAGVTQTPRYLIKTRGQQVTLSCSPISGHRSVSWYQQTPGQGLQFLFEYFSETQRNKGNFPGRFSGRQFSNSRSEMNVSTLELGDSALYLCASSLLSQLNTGELFFGEGSRLTVL.

This clonotype was detected a few times. The chain recombines TRBV4-2 with TRBJ2-1, with a weak D call TRBD1 (7 bases). The V and J ends lost 4 bases and 8 bases respectively, with 18 bases between them. Germline lookup yields CDR1 LGHNA and CDR2 YNFKEQ. CDR3 length equals 15 residues. The CDR3 sequence: CASSPKSGGRDEQFF. The CDR3 coding sequence is TGTGCCAGCAGCCCGAAGTCAGGGGGGAGAGATGAGCAGTTCTTC.

This clonotype was picked up a small number of times. The chain uses TRBV27 and TRBJ2-1, with D possibly TRBD1 on 5 matching bases. CDR3 length: 15 residues. Germline CDR1 MNHEY, CDR2 SMNVEV (reference sequence). V gave up 3 bases and J gave up 8 bases, with 17 bases separating them. The CDR3 sequence is CASSLGRIRGHEQFF. The CDR3 nucleotides are TGTGCCAGCAGTTTGGGGCGGATAAGAGGACATGAGCAGTTCTTC.

This clonotype was seen a handful of times. J is TRBJ1-5 and V is TRBV12-5; 10 nucleotides match TRBD1. V gave up 5 bases and J gave up 6 bases; unmatched junction bases: 7. This CDR3 comprises 15 residues. Germline V gives CDR1 LGHNT, CDR2 FRNRAP. The CDR3 DNA sequence: TGTGCTAGTGGTCCCCCCGGGACAGGGGCTCAGCCCCAGCATTTT. Its translation is CASGPPGTGAQPQHF.

V usage is TRBV6-2 or TRBV6-3 and J usage is TRBJ2-1; a weak D match, TRBD2 (5 bases). The V end lost 4 bases, the J end lost 4 bases, and 11 bases lay between the germline ends. The CDR3 has 14 amino acids. Germline-derived CDR1 and CDR2 are MNHEY and SVGEGT. This chain's CDR3 is CASSFTRGYNEQFF. CDR3 nucleotide sequence: TGTGCCAGCAGTTTTACCCGAGGGTACAATGAGCAGTTCTTC.

This clonotype has only a few counts. The chain recombines TRBV9 with TRBJ2-2; 14 bases match TRBD2. J lost 4 bases, V lost 4 bases, and 12 bases had no gene match. CDR3 length: 19 amino acids. Germline V gene data show CDR1 as SGDLS and CDR2 as YYNGEE. This CDR3 is CASSNCMTSGGAATGELFF. In nucleotides, the CDR3 is TGTGCCAGCAGCAACTGTATGACTAGCGGGGGGGCAGCCACCGGGGAGCTGTTTTTT.

The rearrangement joins TRBV27 to TRBJ2-3; maybe TRBD1 (5 bases). The CDR3 has 13 residues. Germline lookup yields CDR1 MNHEY and CDR2 SMNVEV (reference sequence). V was trimmed by 6 bases and J by 4 bases, leaving 11 bases between them. The CDR3 is CASRSGAADTQYF. As DNA, the CDR3 is TGTGCCAGCAGGTCTGGGGCGGCAGATACGCAGTATTTT.